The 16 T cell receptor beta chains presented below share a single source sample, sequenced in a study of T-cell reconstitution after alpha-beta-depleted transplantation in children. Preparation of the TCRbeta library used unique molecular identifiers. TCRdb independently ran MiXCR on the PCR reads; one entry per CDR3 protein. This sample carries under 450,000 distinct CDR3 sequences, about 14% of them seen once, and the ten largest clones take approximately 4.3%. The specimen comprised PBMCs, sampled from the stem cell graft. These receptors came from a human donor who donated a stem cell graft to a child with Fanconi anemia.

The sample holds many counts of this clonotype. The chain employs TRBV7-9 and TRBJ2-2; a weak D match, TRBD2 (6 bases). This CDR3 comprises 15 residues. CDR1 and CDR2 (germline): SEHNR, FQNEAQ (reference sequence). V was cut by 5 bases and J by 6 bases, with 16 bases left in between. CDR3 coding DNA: TGTGCCAGCAGCCAAATGACTAGTGTGGCCGGGGAGCTGTTTTTT. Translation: CASSQMTSVAGELFF.

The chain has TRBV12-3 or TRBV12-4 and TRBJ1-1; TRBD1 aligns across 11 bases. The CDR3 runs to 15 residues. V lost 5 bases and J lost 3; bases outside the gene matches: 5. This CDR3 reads CASSRGGQGDTEAFF. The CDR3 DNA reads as TGTGCCAGCAGTCGCGGGGGACAGGGGGACACTGAAGCTTTCTTT.

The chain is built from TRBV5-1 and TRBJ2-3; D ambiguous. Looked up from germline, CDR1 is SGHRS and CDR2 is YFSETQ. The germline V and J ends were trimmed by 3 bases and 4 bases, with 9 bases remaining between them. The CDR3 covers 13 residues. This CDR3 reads CASSSATPDTQYF. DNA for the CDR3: TGCGCCAGCAGCTCGGCCACCCCAGATACGCAGTATTTT.

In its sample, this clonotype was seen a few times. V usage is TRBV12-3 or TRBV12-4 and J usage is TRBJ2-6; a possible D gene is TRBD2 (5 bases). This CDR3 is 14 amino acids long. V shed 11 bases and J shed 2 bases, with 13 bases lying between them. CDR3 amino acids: CAVSGPTGANVLTF. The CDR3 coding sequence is TGTGCCGTCAGCGGACCTACTGGGGCCAACGTCCTGACTTTC.

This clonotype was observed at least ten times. As DNA, the CDR3 is TGTGCCAGCAGCGTAGGAGGGGCGCGCTACGAGCAGTACTTC. Encoded protein: CASSVGGARYEQYF. The chain combines TRBV9 with TRBJ2-7, with D tentatively TRBD1 or TRBD2 (5 bases each). CDR1 and CDR2 from the germline V gene are SGDLS and YYNGEE. The length of the CDR3 is 14 residues. V lost 0 bases, J lost 3 bases, and 10 bases lay in between.

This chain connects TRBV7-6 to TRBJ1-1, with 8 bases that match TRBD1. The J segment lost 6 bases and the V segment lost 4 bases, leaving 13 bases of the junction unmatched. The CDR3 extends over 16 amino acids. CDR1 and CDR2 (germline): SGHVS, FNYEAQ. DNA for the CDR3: TGTGCCAGCAGCTCCGACCCGGGACAGGCGCGCGCTGAAGCTTTCTTT. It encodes CASSSDPGQARAEAFF.

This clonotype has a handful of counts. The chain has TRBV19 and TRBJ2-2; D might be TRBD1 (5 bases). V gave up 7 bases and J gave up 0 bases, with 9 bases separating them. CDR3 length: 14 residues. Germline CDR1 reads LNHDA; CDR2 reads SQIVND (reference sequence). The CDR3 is CASTGRANTGELFF. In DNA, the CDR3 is TGTGCCAGTACGGGCAGGGCGAACACCGGGGAGCTGTTTTTT.

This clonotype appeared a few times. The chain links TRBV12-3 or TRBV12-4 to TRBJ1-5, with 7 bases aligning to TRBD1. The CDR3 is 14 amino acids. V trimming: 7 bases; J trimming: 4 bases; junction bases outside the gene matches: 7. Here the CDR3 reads CASNRQGSNQPQHF. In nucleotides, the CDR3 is TGTGCCAGCAATCGACAGGGAAGTAATCAGCCCCAGCATTTT.

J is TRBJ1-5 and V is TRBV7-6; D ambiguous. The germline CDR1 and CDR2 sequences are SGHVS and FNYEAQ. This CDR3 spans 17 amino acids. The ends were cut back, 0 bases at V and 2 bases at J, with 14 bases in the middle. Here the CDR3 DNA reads TGTGCCAGCAGCTTAGCGCGTATGGTCGTGGGCAATCAGCCCCAGCATTTT. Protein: CASSLARMVVGNQPQHF.

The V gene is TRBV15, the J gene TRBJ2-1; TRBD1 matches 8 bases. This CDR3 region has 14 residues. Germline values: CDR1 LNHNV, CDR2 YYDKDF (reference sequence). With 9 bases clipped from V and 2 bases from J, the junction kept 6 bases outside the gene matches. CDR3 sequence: CATEGQETYNEQFF. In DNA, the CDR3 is TGTGCCACAGAGGGACAGGAAACCTACAATGAGCAGTTCTTC.

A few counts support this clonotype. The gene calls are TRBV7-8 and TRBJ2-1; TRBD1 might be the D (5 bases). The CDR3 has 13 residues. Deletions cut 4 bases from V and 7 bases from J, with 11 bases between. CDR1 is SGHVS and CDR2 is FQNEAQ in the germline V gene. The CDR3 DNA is TGTGCCAGCAGCTCGACAGTTCTGAATGAGCAGTTCTTC. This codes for CASSSTVLNEQFF.

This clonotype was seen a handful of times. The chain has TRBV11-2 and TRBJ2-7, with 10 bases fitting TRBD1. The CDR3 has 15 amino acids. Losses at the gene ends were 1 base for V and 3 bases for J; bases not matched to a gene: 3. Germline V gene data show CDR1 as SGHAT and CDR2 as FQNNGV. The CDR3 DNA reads TGTGCCAGCAGCTTAGCAGGGACAGGGGACTACGAGCAGTACGTC. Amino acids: CASSLAGTGDYEQYV.

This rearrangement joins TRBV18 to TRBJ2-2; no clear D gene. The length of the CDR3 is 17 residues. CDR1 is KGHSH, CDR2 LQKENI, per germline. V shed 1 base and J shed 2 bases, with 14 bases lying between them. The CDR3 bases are TGTGCCAGCTCACCACTTGCCCGAGGACCTAACACCGGGGAGCTGTTTTTT. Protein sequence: CASSPLARGPNTGELFF.

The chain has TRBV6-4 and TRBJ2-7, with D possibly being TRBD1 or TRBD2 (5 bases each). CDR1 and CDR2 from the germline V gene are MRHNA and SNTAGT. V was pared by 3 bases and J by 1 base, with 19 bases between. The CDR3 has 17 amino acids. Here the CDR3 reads CASSDRMVGTASYEQYV. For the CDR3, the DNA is TGTGCCAGCAGTGATAGGATGGTCGGGACGGCTTCCTACGAGCAGTACGTC.

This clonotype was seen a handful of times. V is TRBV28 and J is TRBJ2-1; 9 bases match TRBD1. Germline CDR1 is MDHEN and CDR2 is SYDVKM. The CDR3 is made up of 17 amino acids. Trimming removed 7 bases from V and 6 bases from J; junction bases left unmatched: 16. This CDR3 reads CASMSYVGQGVFNEQFF. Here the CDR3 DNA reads TGTGCCAGCATGTCGTATGTGGGACAGGGAGTGTTCAATGAGCAGTTCTTC.

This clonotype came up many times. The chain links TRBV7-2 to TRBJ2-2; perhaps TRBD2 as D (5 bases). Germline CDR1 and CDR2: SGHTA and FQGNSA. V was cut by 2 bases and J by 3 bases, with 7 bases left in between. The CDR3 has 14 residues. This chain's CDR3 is CASSLLAYTGELFF. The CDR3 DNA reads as TGTGCCAGCAGCTTATTAGCGTACACCGGGGAGCTGTTTTTT.